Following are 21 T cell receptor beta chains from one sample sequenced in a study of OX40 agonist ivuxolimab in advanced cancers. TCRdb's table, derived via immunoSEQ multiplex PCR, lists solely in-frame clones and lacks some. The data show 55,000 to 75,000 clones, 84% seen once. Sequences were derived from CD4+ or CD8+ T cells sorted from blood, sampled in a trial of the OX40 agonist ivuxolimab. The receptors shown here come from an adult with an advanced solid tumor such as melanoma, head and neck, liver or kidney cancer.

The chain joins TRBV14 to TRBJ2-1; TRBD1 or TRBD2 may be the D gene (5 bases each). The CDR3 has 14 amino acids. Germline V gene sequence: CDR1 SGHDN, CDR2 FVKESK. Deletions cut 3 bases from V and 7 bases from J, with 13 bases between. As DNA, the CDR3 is TGTGCCAGCAGCCACGGGGCCCGATTAAATGAGCAGTTCTTC. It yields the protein CASSHGARLNEQFF.

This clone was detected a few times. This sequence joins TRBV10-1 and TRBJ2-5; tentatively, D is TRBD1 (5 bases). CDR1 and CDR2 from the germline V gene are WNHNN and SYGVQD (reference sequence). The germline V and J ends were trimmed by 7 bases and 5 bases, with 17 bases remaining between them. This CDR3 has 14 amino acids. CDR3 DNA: TGCGCCAGCAACCCCCTTAGCAGGGCGGAGACCCAGTACTTC. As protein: CASNPLSRAETQYF.

CDR3 sequence (DNA): TGTGCCAGCAGCCTCGACGGGTGGGAGCAGTACTTC. Residues: CASSLDGWEQYF. The chain is built from TRBV7-2 and TRBJ2-7; no clear D gene. Trimming stripped 5 bases from V and 7 bases from J, with 12 bases between. Germline V lookup: CDR1 SGHTA, CDR2 FQGNSA. The CDR3 totals 12 residues.

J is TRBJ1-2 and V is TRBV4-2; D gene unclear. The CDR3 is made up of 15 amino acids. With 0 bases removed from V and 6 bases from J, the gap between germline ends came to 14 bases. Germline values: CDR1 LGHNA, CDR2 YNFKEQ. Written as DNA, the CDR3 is TGTGCCAGCAGCCAAGACCGGACGGAAGGTAATGGCTACACCTTC. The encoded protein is CASSQDRTEGNGYTF.

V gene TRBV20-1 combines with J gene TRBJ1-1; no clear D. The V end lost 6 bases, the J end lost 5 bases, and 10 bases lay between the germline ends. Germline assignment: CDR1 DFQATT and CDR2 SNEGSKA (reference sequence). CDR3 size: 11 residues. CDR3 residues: CSAARETEAFF. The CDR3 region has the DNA TGCAGTGCCGCGAGGGAAACTGAAGCTTTCTTT.

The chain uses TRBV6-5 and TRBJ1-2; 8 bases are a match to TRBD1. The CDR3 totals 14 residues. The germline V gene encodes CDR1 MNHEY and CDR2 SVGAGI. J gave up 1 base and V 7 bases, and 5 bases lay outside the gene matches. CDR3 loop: CASKETGVNYGYTF. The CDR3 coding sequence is TGTGCCAGCAAGGAGACAGGGGTTAACTATGGCTACACCTTC.

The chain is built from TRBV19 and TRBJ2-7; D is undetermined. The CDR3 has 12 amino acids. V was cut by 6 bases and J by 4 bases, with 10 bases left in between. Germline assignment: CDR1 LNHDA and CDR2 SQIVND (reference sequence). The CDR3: CASSRSTYEQYF. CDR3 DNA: TGTGCCAGTAGCCGATCGACTTACGAGCAGTACTTC.

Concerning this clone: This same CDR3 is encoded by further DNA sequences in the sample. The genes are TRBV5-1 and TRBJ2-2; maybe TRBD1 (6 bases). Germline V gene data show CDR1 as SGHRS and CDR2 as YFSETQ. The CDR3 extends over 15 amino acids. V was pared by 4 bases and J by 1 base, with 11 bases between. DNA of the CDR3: TGCGCCAGCAGCCTGGGACAACTGAACACCGGGGAGCTGTTTTTT. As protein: CASSLGQLNTGELFF.

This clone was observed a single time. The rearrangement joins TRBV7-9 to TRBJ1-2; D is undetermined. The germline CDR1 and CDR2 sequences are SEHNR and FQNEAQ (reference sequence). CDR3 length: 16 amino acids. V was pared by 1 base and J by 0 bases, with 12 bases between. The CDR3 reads CASSLGGAGTNYGYTF. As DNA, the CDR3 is TGTGCCAGCAGCTTAGGTGGAGCAGGAACTAACTATGGCTACACCTTC. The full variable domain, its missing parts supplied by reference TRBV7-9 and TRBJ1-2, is DTGVSQNPRHKITKRGQNVTFRCDPISEHNRLYWYRQTLGQGPEFLTYFQNEAQLEKSRLLSDRFSAERPKGSFSTLEIQRTEQGDSAMYLCASSLGGAGTNYGYTFGSGTRLTVV.

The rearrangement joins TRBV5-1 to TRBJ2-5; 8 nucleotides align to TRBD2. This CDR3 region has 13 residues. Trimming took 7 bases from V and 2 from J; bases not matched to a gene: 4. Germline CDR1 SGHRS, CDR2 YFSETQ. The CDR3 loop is CASREGEQETQYF. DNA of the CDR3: TGCGCCAGCCGGGAGGGGGAACAAGAGACCCAGTACTTC.

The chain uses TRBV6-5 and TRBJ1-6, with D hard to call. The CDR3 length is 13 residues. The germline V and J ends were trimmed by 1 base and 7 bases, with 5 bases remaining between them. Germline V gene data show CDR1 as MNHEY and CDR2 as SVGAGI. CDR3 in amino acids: CASSYYENSPLHF. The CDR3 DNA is TGTGCCAGCAGTTACTACGAGAATTCACCCCTCCACTTT.

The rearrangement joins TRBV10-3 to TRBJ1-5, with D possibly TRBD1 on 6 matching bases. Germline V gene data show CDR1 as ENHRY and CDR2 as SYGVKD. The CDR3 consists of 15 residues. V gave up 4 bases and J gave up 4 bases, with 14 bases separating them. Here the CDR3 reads CAISGSWGPNQPQHF. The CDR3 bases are TGTGCCATCAGTGGCTCCTGGGGGCCGAATCAGCCCCAGCATTTT.

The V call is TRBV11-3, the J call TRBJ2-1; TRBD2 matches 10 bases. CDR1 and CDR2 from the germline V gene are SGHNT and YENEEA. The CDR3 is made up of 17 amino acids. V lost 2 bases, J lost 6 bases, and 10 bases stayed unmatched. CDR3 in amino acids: CASSLSNSPSGGNEQFF. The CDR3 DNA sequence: TGTGCCAGCAGCTTAAGTAATTCTCCTAGCGGGGGCAATGAGCAGTTCTTC.

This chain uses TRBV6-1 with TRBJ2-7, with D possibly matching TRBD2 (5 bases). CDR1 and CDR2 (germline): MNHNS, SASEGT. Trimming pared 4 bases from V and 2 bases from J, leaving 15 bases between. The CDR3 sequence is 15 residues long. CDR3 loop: CASSGGGSLTYEQYF. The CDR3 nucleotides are TGTGCCAGCAGTGGCGGCGGGTCGTTGACCTACGAGCAGTACTTC.

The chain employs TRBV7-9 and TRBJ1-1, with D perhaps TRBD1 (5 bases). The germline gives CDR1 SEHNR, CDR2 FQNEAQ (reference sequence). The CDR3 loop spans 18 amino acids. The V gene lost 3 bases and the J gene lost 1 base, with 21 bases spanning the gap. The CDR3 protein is CASSLDDRDHFGNTEAFF. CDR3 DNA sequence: TGTGCCAGCAGCTTGGACGATCGGGACCACTTCGGGAACACTGAAGCTTTCTTT.

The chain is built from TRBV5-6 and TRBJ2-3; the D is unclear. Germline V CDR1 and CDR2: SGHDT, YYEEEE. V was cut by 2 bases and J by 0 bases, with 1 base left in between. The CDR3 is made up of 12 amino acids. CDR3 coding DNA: TGTGCCAGCAGCTTAAGCACAGATACGCAGTATTTT. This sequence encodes CASSLSTDTQYF.

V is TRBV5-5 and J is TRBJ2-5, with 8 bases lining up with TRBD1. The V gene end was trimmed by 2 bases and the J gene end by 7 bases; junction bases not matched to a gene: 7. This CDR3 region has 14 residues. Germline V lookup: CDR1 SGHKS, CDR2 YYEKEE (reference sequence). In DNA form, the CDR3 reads TGTGCCAGCAGCTTAGCGGACAGGGTTCTGACCCAGTACTTC. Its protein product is CASSLADRVLTQYF.

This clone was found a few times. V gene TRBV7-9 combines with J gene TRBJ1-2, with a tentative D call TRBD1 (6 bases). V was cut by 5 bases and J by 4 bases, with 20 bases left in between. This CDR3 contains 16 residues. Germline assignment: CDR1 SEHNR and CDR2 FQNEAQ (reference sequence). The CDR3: CASSPNMGGPFYGYTF. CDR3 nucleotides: TGTGCCAGCAGCCCAAACATGGGGGGCCCCTTCTATGGCTACACCTTC.

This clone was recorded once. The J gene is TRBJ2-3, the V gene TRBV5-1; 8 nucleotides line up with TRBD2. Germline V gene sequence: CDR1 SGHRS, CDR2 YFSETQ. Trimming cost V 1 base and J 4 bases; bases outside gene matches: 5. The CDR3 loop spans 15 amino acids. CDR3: CASSLTGTRADTQYF. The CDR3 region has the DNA TGCGCCAGCAGCTTGACCGGGACTAGGGCAGATACGCAGTATTTT. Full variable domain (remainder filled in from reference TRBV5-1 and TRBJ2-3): KAGVTQTPRYLIKTRGQQVTLSCSPISGHRSVSWYQQTPGQGLQFLFEYFSETQRNKGNFPGRFSGRQFSNSRSEMNVSTLELGDSALYLCASSLTGTRADTQYFGPGTRLTVL.

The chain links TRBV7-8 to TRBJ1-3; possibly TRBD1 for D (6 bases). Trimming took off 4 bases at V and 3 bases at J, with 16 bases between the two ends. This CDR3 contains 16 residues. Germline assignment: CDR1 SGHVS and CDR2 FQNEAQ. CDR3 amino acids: CASSSGRGGDGNTIYF. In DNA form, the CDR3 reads TGTGCCAGCAGCTCAGGCAGGGGAGGGGATGGAAACACCATATATTTT.

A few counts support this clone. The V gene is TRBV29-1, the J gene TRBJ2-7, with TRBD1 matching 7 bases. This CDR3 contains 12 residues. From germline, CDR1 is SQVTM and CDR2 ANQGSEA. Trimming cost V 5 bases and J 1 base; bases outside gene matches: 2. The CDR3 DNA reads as TGCAGCGTTAACAGGGGTTCCTACGAGCAGTACTTC. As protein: CSVNRGSYEQYF.